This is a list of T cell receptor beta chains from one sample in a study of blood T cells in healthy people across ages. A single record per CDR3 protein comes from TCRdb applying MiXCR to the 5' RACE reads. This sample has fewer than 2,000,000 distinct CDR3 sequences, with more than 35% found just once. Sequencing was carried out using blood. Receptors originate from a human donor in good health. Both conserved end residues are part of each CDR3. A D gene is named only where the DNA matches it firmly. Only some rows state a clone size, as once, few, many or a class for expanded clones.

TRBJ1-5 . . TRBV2 CASSGDGGNQPQHF TGTGCCAGCAGCGGAGATGGGGGCAATCAGCCCCAGCATTTT
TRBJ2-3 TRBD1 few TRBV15 CATSKWDSPTQYF TGTGCCACCAGCAAGTGGGACAGCCCGACTCAGTATTTT
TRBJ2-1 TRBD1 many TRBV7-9 CASSRDTGTGFF TGTGCCAGCAGCCGAGATACCGGGACAGGGTTCTTC
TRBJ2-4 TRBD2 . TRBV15 CATSLGGGLAKNIQYF TGTGCCACCAGCCTCGGGGGGGGACTAGCCAAAAACATTCAGTACTTC
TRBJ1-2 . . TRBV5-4 CASSTVGGYGYTF TGTGCCAGCAGCACGGTTGGAGGCTATGGCTACACCTTC
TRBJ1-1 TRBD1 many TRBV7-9 CASSLAGTATEAFF TGTGCCAGCAGCTTAGCCGGGACAGCCACTGAAGCTTTCTTT
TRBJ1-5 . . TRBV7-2 CASSLGLSGNQPQHF TGTGCCAGCAGCTTAGGTTTGAGCGGCAATCAGCCCCAGCATTTT
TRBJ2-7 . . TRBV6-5 CASSYSTGVGNYEQYF TGTGCCAGCAGTTACTCGACCGGGGTAGGGAACTACGAGCAGTACTTC
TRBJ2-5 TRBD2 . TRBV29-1 CSGATGGPLETQYF TGCAGCGGAGCCACGGGGGGACCGTTAGAGACCCAGTACTTC
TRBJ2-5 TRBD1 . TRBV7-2 CASSFRGGPETQYF TGTGCCAGCAGCTTCAGAGGGGGCCCAGAGACCCAGTACTTC
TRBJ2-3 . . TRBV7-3 CASGRARGGLTDTQYF TGTGCCAGCGGACGGGCCAGGGGCGGTTTAACAGATACGCAGTATTTT
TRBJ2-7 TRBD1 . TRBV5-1 CASSLTPGQSSYEQYF TGCGCCAGCAGCTTAACCCCGGGACAGAGCTCCTACGAGCAGTACTTC
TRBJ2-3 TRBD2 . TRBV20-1 CSASGDYSTDTQYF TGTAGTGCTAGCGGAGACTATAGCACAGATACGCAGTATTTT
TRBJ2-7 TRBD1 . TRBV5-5 CASSLRGDRAYEQYF TGTGCCAGCAGCTTGAGGGGGGACAGGGCCTACGAGCAGTACTTC
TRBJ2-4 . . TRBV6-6 CASSHTGQTAYGQYF TGTGCCAGCAGTCACACTGGACAGACAGCCTACGGGCAGTACTTC
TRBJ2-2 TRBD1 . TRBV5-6 CASSSRTGRPGELFF TGTGCCAGCAGCTCTCGGACAGGGAGGCCCGGGGAGCTGTTTTTT
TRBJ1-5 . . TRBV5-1 CASSLEPAKLGQPQHF TGCGCCAGCAGCTTGGAGCCAGCCAAACTCGGTCAGCCCCAGCATTTT
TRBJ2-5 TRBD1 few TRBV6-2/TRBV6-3 CASSYSRRQGETQYF TGTGCCAGCAGTTACTCGAGAAGACAGGGCGAGACCCAGTACTTC
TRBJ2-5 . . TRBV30 CAWSPLAGLGETQYF TGTGCCTGGAGTCCTCTTGCGGGCCTCGGGGAGACCCAGTACTTC
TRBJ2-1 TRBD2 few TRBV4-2 CASSQDSGARSYNEQFF TGTGCCAGCAGCCAAGATAGCGGGGCAAGATCCTACAATGAGCAGTTCTTC
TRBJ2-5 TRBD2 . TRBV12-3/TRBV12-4 CASSLGREGIGETQYF TGTGCCAGCAGTTTAGGAAGGGAGGGGATAGGGGAGACCCAGTACTTC
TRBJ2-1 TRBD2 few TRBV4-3 CASSRTGTSGGRNEQFF TGCGCCAGCAGCCGGACCGGGACTAGCGGGGGAAGAAATGAGCAGTTCTTC
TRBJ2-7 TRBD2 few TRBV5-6 CASSLALAGLHEQYF TGTGCCAGCAGCTTGGCGTTAGCGGGCCTCCACGAGCAGTACTTC
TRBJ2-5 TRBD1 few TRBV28 CASIQGDRVRETQYF TGTGCCAGCATTCAGGGGGACAGGGTTCGGGAGACCCAGTACTTC
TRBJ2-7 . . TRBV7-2 CASSIGRYYEQYF TGTGCCAGCAGCATCGGACGGTACTACGAGCAGTACTTC
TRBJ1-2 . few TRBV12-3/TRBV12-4 CASTQGGLGYTF TGTGCCAGCACCCAAGGTGGCTTGGGCTACACCTTC
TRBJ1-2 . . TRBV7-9 CASSPMGYGYTF TGTGCCAGCAGCCCTATGGGCTATGGCTACACCTTC
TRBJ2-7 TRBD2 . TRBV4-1 CASSQDPSSAGVYEQYF TGCGCCAGCAGCCAAGATCCCTCTTCAGCGGGGGTCTACGAGCAGTACTTC
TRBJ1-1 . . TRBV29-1 CSVGGALNTEAFF TGCAGCGTTGGTGGAGCACTGAACACTGAAGCTTTCTTT
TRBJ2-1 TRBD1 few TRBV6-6 CASSYTGQGRNEQFF TGTGCCAGCAGTTACACCGGACAGGGTAGAAATGAGCAGTTCTTC
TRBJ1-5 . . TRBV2 CASSYIDQPQHF TGTGCCAGCAGTTACATTGATCAGCCCCAGCATTTT
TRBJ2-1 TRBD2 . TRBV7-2 CASSSGGALDEQFF TGTGCCAGCAGCTCCGGGGGGGCCTTGGATGAGCAGTTCTTC
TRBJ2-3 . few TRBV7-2 CASSLVRLLTDTQYF TGTGCCAGCAGCTTAGTTAGGTTACTCACAGATACGCAGTATTTT
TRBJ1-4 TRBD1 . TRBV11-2 CASSSLQGRSEKLFF TGTGCCAGCAGCTCCTTACAGGGGAGGAGTGAAAAACTGTTTTTT
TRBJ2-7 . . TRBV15 CATSRDHSLGQYF TGTGCCACCAGCAGAGATCACTCACTCGGGCAGTACTTC